The T cell receptor beta chain described here comes from a study of early T cells in non-severe SARS-CoV-2 infection. Overall study context: Unsorted whole blood bulk RNA was sequenced, with unpaired chains. Study-wide points: Lookups in VDJdb leaned toward anti-spike CD8 responses and missed private and CD4 specificities.

Individually, cDNA molecules had unique molecular identifiers attached to them. Each CDR3 protein gets one entry after TCRdb re-called the 5' RACE reads with MiXCR. The sample includes about 61,000 distinct CDR3 sequences, under 14% seen only once; the top ten take roughly 1.7%. The CDR3 loop spans 11 amino acids. The V end was cut by 4 bases, the J end by 9 bases, with 7 bases between. CDR1 and CDR2 from the germline V gene are MGHDK and SYGVNS. A word on this clonotype: Antigen: not known.

Source material: whole blood. This clonotype originated in an adult who was a healthcare worker with PCR-confirmed SARS-CoV-2 infection or an uninfected control (not recorded which). The J gene is TRBJ2-1, the V gene TRBV25-1, with D possibly being TRBD1 or TRBD2 (5 bases each). CDR3 in DNA: TGTGCCAGCAGTGGGGGGTCTGAGCAGTTCTTC. Translating gives CASSGGSEQFF.